There are many counts of the clone carrying this T cell receptor beta chain. Its cognate antigen is unknown. The V end lost 4 bases, the J end lost 2 bases, and 17 bases lay between the germline ends. CDR1 is SGHTA, CDR2 FQGTGA, per germline. The CDR3 is made up of 17 amino acids. These data originate in a study of T cell repertoires in cytomegalovirus infection. Study-level information: Both a matching HLA type and CMV infection were indicated by public TCR beta signatures. Study-wide findings and caveats: Summed frequency of public TCR beta families distinguished CMV carriers with the relevant HLA. In two of eight donors, the top clonotype was HLA-C-restricted CMV-specific.

TCRdb used MiXCR to reprocess the reads, holding one entry per CDR3 protein. Among about 210,000 distinct CDR3 sequences, approximately 6.7% were seen once, and the ten largest hold under 7.5%. This clonotype was obtained from a human donor in good health (CMV status not recorded). Some clones in this sample may be carry-over from other donors' samples. The sequenced sample consisted of PBMCs. The V call is TRBV7-3, the J call TRBJ2-2, with D perhaps TRBD1 (5 bases). CDR3 DNA sequence: TGTGCCAGCAGCTCCAGGGCAGTGATGGGAAACACCGGGGAGCTGTTTTTT. Amino acid sequence: CASSSRAVMGNTGELFF.